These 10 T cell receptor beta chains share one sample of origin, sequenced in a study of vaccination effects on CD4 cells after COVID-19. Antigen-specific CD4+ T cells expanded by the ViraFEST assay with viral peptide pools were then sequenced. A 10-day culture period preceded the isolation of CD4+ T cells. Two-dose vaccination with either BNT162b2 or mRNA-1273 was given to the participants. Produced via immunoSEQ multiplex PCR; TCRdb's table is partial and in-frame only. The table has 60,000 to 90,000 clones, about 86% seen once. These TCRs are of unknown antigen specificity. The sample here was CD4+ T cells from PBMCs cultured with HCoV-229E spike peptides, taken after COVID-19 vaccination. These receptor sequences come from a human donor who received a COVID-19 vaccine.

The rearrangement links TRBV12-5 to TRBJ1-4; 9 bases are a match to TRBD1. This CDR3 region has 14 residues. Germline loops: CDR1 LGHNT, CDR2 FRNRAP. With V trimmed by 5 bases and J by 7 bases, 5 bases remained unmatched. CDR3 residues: CASGIQGAGEKLFF. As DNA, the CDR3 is TGTGCTAGTGGTATACAGGGGGCGGGTGAAAAACTGTTTTTT.

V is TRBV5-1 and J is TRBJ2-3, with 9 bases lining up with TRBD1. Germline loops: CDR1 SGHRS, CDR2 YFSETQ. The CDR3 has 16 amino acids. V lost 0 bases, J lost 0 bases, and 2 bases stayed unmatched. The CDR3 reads CASSLDRGLSTDTQYF. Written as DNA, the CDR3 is TGCGCCAGCAGCTTGGACAGGGGGCTCAGCACAGATACGCAGTATTTT.

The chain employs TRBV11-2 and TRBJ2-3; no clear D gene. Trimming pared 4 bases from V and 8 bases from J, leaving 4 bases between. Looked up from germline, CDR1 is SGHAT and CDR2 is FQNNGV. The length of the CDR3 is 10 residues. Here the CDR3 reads CASSSLTQYF. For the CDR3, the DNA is TGTGCCAGCAGCTCACTTACGCAGTATTTT.

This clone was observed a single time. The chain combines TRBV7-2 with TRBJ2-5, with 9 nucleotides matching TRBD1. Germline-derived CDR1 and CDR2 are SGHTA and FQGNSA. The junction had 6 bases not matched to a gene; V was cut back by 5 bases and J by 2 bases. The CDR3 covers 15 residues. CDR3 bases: TGTGCCAGCAGCAGATACGGACAGGGGCAAGAGACCCAGTACTTC. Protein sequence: CASSRYGQGQETQYF.

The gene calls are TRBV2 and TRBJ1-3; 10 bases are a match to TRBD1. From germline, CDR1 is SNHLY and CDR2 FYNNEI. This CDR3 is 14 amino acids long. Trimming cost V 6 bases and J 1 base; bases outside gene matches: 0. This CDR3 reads CASRGQGSGNTIYF. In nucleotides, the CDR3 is TGTGCCAGCAGGGGACAGGGGTCTGGAAACACCATATATTTT.

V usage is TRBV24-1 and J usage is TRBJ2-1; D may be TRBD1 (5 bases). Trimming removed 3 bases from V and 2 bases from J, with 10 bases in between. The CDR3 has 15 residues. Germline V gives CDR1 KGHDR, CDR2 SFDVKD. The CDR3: CATSDTSRAYNEQFF. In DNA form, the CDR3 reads TGTGCCACCAGTGATACAAGCAGGGCCTACAATGAGCAGTTCTTC.

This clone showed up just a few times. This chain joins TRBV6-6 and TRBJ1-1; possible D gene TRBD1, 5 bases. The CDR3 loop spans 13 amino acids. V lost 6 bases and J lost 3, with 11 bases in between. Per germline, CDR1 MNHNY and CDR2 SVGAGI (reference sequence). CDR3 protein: CASSRQRDTEAFF. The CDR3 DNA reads TGTGCCAGCAGCCGACAGCGAGACACTGAAGCTTTCTTT.

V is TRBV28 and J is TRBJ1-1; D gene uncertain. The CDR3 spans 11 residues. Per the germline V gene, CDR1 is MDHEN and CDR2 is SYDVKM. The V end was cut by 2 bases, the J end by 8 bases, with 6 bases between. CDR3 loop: CASSLKREAFF. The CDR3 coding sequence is TGTGCCAGCAGTTTAAAGCGGGAAGCTTTCTTT.

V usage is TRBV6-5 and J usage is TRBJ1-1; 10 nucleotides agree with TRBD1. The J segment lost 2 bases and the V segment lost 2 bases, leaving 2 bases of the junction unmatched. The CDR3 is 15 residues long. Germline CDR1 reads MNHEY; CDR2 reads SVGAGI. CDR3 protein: CASSYGDRGNTEAFF. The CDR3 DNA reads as TGTGCCAGCAGTTACGGGGACAGGGGTAACACTGAAGCTTTCTTT.

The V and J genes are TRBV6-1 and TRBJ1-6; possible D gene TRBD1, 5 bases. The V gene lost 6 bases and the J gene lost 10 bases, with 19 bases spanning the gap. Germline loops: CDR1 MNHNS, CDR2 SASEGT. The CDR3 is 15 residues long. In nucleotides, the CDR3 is TGTGCCAGCAGCCTTTCTTCTCCAGGACAATCACCCCTCCACTTT. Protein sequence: CASSLSSPGQSPLHF.